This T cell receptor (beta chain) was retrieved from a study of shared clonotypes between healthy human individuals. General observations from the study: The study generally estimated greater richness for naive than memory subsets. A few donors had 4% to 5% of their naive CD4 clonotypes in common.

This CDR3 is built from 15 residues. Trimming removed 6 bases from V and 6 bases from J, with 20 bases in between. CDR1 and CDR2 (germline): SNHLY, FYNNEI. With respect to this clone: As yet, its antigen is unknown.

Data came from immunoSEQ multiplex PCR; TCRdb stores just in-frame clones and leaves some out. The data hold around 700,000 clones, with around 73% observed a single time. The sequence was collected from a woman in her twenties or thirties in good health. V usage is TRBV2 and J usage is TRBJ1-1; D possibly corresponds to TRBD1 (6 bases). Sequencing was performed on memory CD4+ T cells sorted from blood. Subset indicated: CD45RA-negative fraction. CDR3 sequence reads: CASSLLGGAKAEAFF. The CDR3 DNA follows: TGTGCCAGCAGCCTCCTTGGGGGGGCTAAAGCTGAAGCTTTCTTT.